This T cell receptor beta chain was profiled in a study of T cell repertoires in cytomegalovirus infection. Study-level information: A matching HLA type, together with CMV infection, was signaled by public TCR beta signatures. Study-level findings and limits: Cumulative public TCR beta family frequency identified carriers of CMV plus the relevant HLA. CMV-specific HLA-C-restricted TCR beta clonotypes dominated the ex vivo response.

Turning to this clonotype: Its target is unknown.

Germline CDR1 and CDR2: ENHRY and SYGVKD. Trimming cost V 2 bases and J 2 bases, with 12 bases left between them. CDR3 length: 16 amino acids. TCRdb ran MiXCR on the reads and lists one entry per CDR3 protein. The table records 550,000 to 700,000 distinct CDR3 sequences, around 40% of them present only once. The chain combines TRBV10-3 with TRBJ2-2; D is possibly TRBD1 or TRBD2 (5 bases each). The sequenced sample was cultured PBMCs, obtained from culture after CMV antigen stimulation. The clonotype was recovered from a human donor in good health (CMV status not recorded). Some clones in this sample may be carry-over from other donors' samples. In nucleotides, the CDR3 is TGTGCCATCAGTGAGATGGGGGTAGGAAACACCGGGGAGCTGTTTTTT. It is translated as CAISEMGVGNTGELFF.